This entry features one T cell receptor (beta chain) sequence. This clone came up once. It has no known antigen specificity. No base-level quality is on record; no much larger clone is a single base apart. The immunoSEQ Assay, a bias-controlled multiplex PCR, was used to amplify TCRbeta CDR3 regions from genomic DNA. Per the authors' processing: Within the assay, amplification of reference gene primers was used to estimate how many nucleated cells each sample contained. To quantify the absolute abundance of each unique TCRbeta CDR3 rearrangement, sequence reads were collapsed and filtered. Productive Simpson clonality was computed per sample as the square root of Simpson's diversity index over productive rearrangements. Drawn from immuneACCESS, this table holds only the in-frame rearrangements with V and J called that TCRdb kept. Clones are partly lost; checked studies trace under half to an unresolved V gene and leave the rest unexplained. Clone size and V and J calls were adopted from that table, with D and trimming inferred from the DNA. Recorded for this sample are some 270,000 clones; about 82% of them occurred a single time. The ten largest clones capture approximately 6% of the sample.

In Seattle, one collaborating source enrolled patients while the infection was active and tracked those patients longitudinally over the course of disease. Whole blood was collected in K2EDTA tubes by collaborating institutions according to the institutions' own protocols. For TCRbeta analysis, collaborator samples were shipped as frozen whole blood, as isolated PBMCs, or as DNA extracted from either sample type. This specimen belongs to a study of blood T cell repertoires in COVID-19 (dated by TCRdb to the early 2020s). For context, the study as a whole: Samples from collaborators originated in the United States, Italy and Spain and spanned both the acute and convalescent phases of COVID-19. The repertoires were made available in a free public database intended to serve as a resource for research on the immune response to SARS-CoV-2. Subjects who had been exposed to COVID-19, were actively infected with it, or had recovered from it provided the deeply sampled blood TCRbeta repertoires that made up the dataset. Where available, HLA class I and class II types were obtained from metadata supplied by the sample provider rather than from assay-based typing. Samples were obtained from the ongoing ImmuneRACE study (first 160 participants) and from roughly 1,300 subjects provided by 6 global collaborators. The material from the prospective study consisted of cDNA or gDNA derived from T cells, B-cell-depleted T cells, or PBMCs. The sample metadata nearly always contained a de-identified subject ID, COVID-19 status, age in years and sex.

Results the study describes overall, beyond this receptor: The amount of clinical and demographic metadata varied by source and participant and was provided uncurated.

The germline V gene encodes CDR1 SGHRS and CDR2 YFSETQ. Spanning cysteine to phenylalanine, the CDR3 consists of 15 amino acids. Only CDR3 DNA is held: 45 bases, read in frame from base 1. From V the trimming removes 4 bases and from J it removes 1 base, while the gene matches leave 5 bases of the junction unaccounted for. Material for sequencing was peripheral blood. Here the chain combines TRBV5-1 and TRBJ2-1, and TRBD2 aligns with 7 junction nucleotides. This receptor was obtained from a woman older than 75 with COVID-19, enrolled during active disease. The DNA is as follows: TGCGCCAGCAGCGTCCGGACTAGTTCCTACAATGAGCAGTTCTTC. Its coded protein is CASSVRTSSYNEQFF.